These 3 T cell receptor beta chains originate from one sample sequenced in a study of blood T cell repertoires in COVID-19. This table comes from immunoSEQ multiplex PCR, and its TCRdb copy is limited to in-frame clones, with some not included. The data hold roughly 29,000 clones, with about 78% observed a single time. The sample was peripheral blood. Source of these receptors: a boy between 2 and 10 years old with active or convalescent COVID-19.

The chain couples TRBV5-1 to TRBJ2-2; a possible D gene is TRBD2 (5 bases). The germline V gene has CDR1 SGHRS and CDR2 YFSETQ. V lost 4 bases to trimming and J lost 4 bases, with 17 bases between them. The CDR3 totals 16 residues. CDR3 protein: CASSTQTGSPTGELFF. CDR3 nucleotide sequence: TGCGCCAGCAGCACTCAGACGGGGAGCCCCACCGGGGAGCTGTTTTTT.

This clone was observed a few times. V usage is TRBV5-4 and J usage is TRBJ1-3; D uncertain. Per the germline V gene, CDR1 is SGHNT and CDR2 is YYREEE (reference sequence). The CDR3 length is 13 residues. The V and J ends lost 2 bases and 2 bases respectively, with 5 bases between them. The CDR3 region has the DNA TGTGCCAGCAGCTTTCCGGCTGGAAACACCATATATTTT. Protein: CASSFPAGNTIYF. Filled out from reference TRBV5-4 and TRBJ1-3, the complete variable domain reads ETGVTQSPTHLIKTRGQQVTLRCSSQSGHNTVSWYQQALGQGPQFIFQYYREEENGRGNFPPRFSGLQFPNYSSELNVNALELDDSALYLCASSFPAGNTIYFGEGSWLTVV.

The chain employs TRBV28 and TRBJ1-1, with a possible D match to TRBD1 (6 bases). Trimming removed 0 bases at V and 0 bases at J, with 23 bases between. The CDR3 covers 20 residues. CDR1 and CDR2 from the germline V gene are MDHEN and SYDVKM. The CDR3 nucleotides are TGTGCCAGCAGTTTATGCATTAATTTGGACAGAGCATTCGTGAACACTGAAGCTTTCTTT. This gives the protein CASSLCINLDRAFVNTEAFF.